A selection of T cell receptor beta chains follows, all from one sample in a study of blood T cell repertoires in COVID-19. Repertoires were generated with immunoSEQ multiplex PCR, while TCRdb's copy carries only in-frame clones and drops some. This sample has about 100,000 clones, with 90% to 95% found just once. The sequencing input was peripheral blood. All receptors derive from a man in his sixties with acute or convalescent COVID-19. CDR3s include the opening cysteine and the closing phenylalanine or tryptophan. The D gene is left open where the match is weak. Clone size is given for some rows only: seen once, a few or many times, or a class if the clone is expanded.

clone_size: NA
j_call: TRBJ1-6
cdr3_length: 14
d_call: NA
v_call: TRBV14
cdr3_aa: CASSPSGRDSPLHF
cdr3_nt: TGTGCCAGCAGCCCCAGTGGGAGGGATTCACCCCTCCACTTT

clone_size: NA
j_call: TRBJ1-5
cdr3_length: 15
d_call: TRBD1
v_call: TRBV6-5
cdr3_aa: CASSPGTGYNQPQHF
cdr3_nt: TGTGCCAGCAGCCCGGGGACAGGGTACAATCAGCCCCAGCATTTT

clone_size: NA
j_call: TRBJ1-5
cdr3_length: 14
d_call: NA
v_call: TRBV5-1
cdr3_aa: CASSVDGGNQPQHF
cdr3_nt: TGCGCCAGCTCCGTCGACGGGGGCAATCAGCCCCAGCATTTT

clone_size: NA
j_call: TRBJ2-5
cdr3_length: 14
d_call: NA
v_call: TRBV2
cdr3_aa: CASRDQLVGETQYF
cdr3_nt: TGTGCCAGCAGAGACCAACTAGTAGGAGAGACCCAGTACTTC

clone_size: NA
j_call: TRBJ2-3
cdr3_length: 17
d_call: NA
v_call: TRBV5-5
cdr3_aa: CASSLAAGTVSTDTQYF
cdr3_nt: TGTGCCAGCAGCTTGGCCGCGGGGACAGTTAGCACAGATACGCAGTATTTT

clone_size: NA
j_call: TRBJ2-5
cdr3_length: 16
d_call: NA
v_call: TRBV7-2
cdr3_aa: CASSLNPSGDGETQYF
cdr3_nt: TGTGCCAGCAGCTTAAACCCGTCAGGGGATGGGGAGACCCAGTACTTC

clone_size: few
j_call: TRBJ2-2
cdr3_length: 17
d_call: NA
v_call: TRBV3-1/TRBV3-2
cdr3_aa: CASSPFILVQGTGELFF
cdr3_nt: TGTGCCAGCAGTCCCTTCATACTTGTTCAGGGCACCGGGGAGCTGTTTTTT

clone_size: NA
j_call: TRBJ1-1
cdr3_length: 15
d_call: NA
v_call: TRBV4-2
cdr3_aa: CASSQDWQANTEAFF
cdr3_nt: TGTGCCAGCAGCCAAGATTGGCAGGCGAACACTGAAGCTTTCTTT

clone_size: NA
j_call: TRBJ2-3
cdr3_length: 14
d_call: NA
v_call: TRBV24-1
cdr3_aa: CATSDFRGADTQYF
cdr3_nt: TGTGCCACCAGTGATTTTAGAGGCGCAGATACGCAGTATTTT

clone_size: NA
j_call: TRBJ2-7
cdr3_length: 14
d_call: TRBD2
v_call: TRBV4-2
cdr3_aa: CASSSRLAPYEQYF
cdr3_nt: TGTGCCAGCAGCTCTCGACTAGCACCCTACGAGCAGTACTTC

clone_size: once
j_call: TRBJ1-1
cdr3_length: 14
d_call: TRBD1
v_call: TRBV30
cdr3_aa: CAWSNQGARTEAFF
cdr3_nt: TGTGCCTGGAGTAATCAGGGGGCGCGAACTGAAGCTTTCTTT

clone_size: once
j_call: TRBJ1-4
cdr3_length: 14
d_call: NA
v_call: TRBV5-1
cdr3_aa: CASSLPGQDEKLFF
cdr3_nt: TGCGCCAGCAGCTTGCCAGGTCAGGATGAAAAACTGTTTTTT

clone_size: NA
j_call: TRBJ2-6
cdr3_length: 17
d_call: NA
v_call: TRBV19
cdr3_aa: CASSLERSGSGANVLTF
cdr3_nt: TGTGCCAGTAGTTTAGAACGCAGTGGGAGTGGGGCCAACGTCCTGACTTTC

clone_size: NA
j_call: TRBJ1-5
cdr3_length: 14
d_call: NA
v_call: TRBV9
cdr3_aa: CASSVGVGHQPQHF
cdr3_nt: TGTGCCAGCAGCGTAGGCGTTGGGCATCAGCCCCAGCATTTT

clone_size: NA
j_call: TRBJ2-1
cdr3_length: 12
d_call: TRBD2
v_call: TRBV6-1
cdr3_aa: CASSDSASGRLF
cdr3_nt: TGTGCCAGCAGTGATTCGGCTAGCGGGAGGCTCTTC

clone_size: NA
j_call: TRBJ1-1
cdr3_length: 14
d_call: NA
v_call: TRBV9
cdr3_aa: CASSVGQINTEAFF
cdr3_nt: TGTGCCAGCAGCGTAGGACAGATAAACACTGAAGCTTTCTTT

clone_size: once
j_call: TRBJ1-2
cdr3_length: 14
d_call: TRBD1
v_call: TRBV7-3
cdr3_aa: CASSLGQGTYGYTF
cdr3_nt: TGTGCCAGCAGCTTAGGACAGGGGACCTATGGCTACACCTTC

clone_size: NA
j_call: TRBJ1-2
cdr3_length: 13
d_call: NA
v_call: TRBV12-3/TRBV12-4
cdr3_aa: CASSFVPEGGYTF
cdr3_nt: TGTGCCAGCAGTTTCGTTCCAGAGGGAGGCTACACCTTC

clone_size: NA
j_call: TRBJ2-2
cdr3_length: 16
d_call: TRBD2
v_call: TRBV3-1/TRBV3-2
cdr3_aa: CASSLGLAGNTGELFF
cdr3_nt: TGTGCCAGCAGCCTCGGACTAGCGGGGAACACCGGGGAGCTGTTTTTT

clone_size: NA
j_call: TRBJ2-1
cdr3_length: 16
d_call: TRBD1
v_call: TRBV11-3
cdr3_aa: CASSWTGTGSNNEQFF
cdr3_nt: TGTGCCAGCAGCTGGACAGGGACAGGGAGTAACAATGAGCAGTTCTTC

clone_size: once
j_call: TRBJ1-1
cdr3_length: 13
d_call: NA
v_call: TRBV27
cdr3_aa: CASSLGGGTEAFF
cdr3_nt: TGTGCCAGCAGTTTAGGGGGGGGCACTGAAGCTTTCTTT

clone_size: NA
j_call: TRBJ1-1
cdr3_length: 13
d_call: TRBD1
v_call: TRBV5-4
cdr3_aa: CASSSTGATEAFF
cdr3_nt: TGTGCCAGCAGTTCGACAGGGGCCACCGAAGCTTTCTTT

clone_size: NA
j_call: TRBJ1-2
cdr3_length: 15
d_call: NA
v_call: TRBV7-9
cdr3_aa: CASSLPSKTAHGYTF
cdr3_nt: TGTGCCAGCAGCTTACCGTCTAAGACAGCACATGGCTACACCTTC

clone_size: NA
j_call: TRBJ1-2
cdr3_length: 18
d_call: NA
v_call: TRBV4-1
cdr3_aa: CASSQGPGGVGSNYGYTF
cdr3_nt: TGCGCCAGCAGCCAAGGCCCCGGCGGGGTAGGTTCGAACTATGGCTACACCTTC

clone_size: NA
j_call: TRBJ1-3
cdr3_length: 18
d_call: TRBD1
v_call: TRBV7-6
cdr3_aa: CASSLSWGQGLSGNTIYF
cdr3_nt: TGTGCCAGCAGCTTATCTTGGGGACAGGGTCTATCTGGAAACACCATATATTTT

clone_size: NA
j_call: TRBJ2-1
cdr3_length: 14
d_call: TRBD2
v_call: TRBV11-3
cdr3_aa: CASSLSGSIYEQFF
cdr3_nt: TGTGCCAGCAGCTTGAGCGGGAGTATCTATGAGCAGTTCTTC

clone_size: once
j_call: TRBJ1-2
cdr3_length: 13
d_call: TRBD1
v_call: TRBV14
cdr3_aa: CASSQGRGQGYTF
cdr3_nt: TGTGCCAGCAGCCAAGGCAGGGGGCAAGGCTACACCTTC

clone_size: NA
j_call: TRBJ1-4
cdr3_length: 14
d_call: NA
v_call: TRBV30
cdr3_aa: CAVQEGVTNEKLFF
cdr3_nt: TGTGCCGTACAGGAAGGGGTAACTAATGAAAAACTGTTTTTT

clone_size: NA
j_call: TRBJ2-1
cdr3_length: 17
d_call: NA
v_call: TRBV13
cdr3_aa: CASSGLRDNSSYNEQFF
cdr3_nt: TGTGCCAGCAGCGGCCTAAGGGACAATAGCTCCTACAATGAGCAGTTCTTC

clone_size: few
j_call: TRBJ1-2
cdr3_length: 11
d_call: NA
v_call: TRBV20-1
cdr3_aa: CSAPRPGGYTF
cdr3_nt: TGCAGTGCTCCCAGGCCGGGGGGCTACACCTTC

clone_size: NA
j_call: TRBJ1-2
cdr3_length: 17
d_call: TRBD1
v_call: TRBV28
cdr3_aa: CASSFRHRDRGRDGYTF
cdr3_nt: TGTGCCAGCAGTTTCCGCCACCGGGACAGGGGGAGAGATGGCTACACCTTC

clone_size: NA
j_call: TRBJ1-1
cdr3_length: 13
d_call: TRBD1
v_call: TRBV12-3/TRBV12-4
cdr3_aa: CASSPTGFTEAFF
cdr3_nt: TGTGCCAGCAGCCCGACAGGGTTCACTGAAGCTTTCTTT

clone_size: NA
j_call: TRBJ2-1
cdr3_length: 13
d_call: NA
v_call: TRBV27
cdr3_aa: CASRQANYNEQFF
cdr3_nt: TGTGCCAGCAGGCAGGCTAACTACAATGAGCAGTTCTTC

clone_size: NA
j_call: TRBJ1-4
cdr3_length: 15
d_call: TRBD1
v_call: TRBV5-1
cdr3_aa: CASSVSRGLDEKLFF
cdr3_nt: TGCGCCAGCAGCGTATCCAGGGGGTTGGATGAAAAACTGTTTTTT

clone_size: NA
j_call: TRBJ2-7
cdr3_length: 14
d_call: NA
v_call: TRBV27
cdr3_aa: CASSLYRSSYEQYF
cdr3_nt: TGTGCCAGCAGTTTATATCGGAGCTCCTACGAGCAGTACTTC

clone_size: NA
j_call: TRBJ2-5
cdr3_length: 16
d_call: NA
v_call: TRBV6-6
cdr3_aa: CASSLQLGLPQETQYF
cdr3_nt: TGTGCCAGCAGCCTACAACTAGGACTACCTCAAGAGACCCAGTACTTC

clone_size: few
j_call: TRBJ1-1
cdr3_length: 14
d_call: NA
v_call: TRBV9
cdr3_aa: CASSVGGRGAEAFF
cdr3_nt: TGTGCCAGCAGCGTAGGGGGGCGCGGCGCTGAAGCTTTCTTT

clone_size: NA
j_call: TRBJ2-7
cdr3_length: 16
d_call: TRBD1
v_call: TRBV28
cdr3_aa: CASSPSLGQGDYEQYF
cdr3_nt: TGTGCCAGCAGCCCCTCATTGGGACAGGGGGACTACGAGCAGTACTTC

clone_size: NA
j_call: TRBJ2-1
cdr3_length: 15
d_call: TRBD2
v_call: TRBV27
cdr3_aa: CASSLWQREGGEQFF
cdr3_nt: TGTGCCAGCAGTTTATGGCAGCGGGAGGGCGGTGAGCAGTTCTTC

clone_size: NA
j_call: TRBJ1-6
cdr3_length: 15
d_call: TRBD1
v_call: TRBV2
cdr3_aa: CASTRDRAGNSPLHF
cdr3_nt: TGTGCCAGTACTAGGGACAGGGCGGGTAATTCACCCCTCCACTTT

clone_size: NA
j_call: TRBJ2-3
cdr3_length: 16
d_call: TRBD2
v_call: TRBV13
cdr3_aa: CASSLRLAGGTDTQYF
cdr3_nt: TGTGCCAGCAGCCTCAGACTAGCGGGAGGCACAGATACGCAGTATTTT

clone_size: NA
j_call: TRBJ2-3
cdr3_length: 16
d_call: TRBD2
v_call: TRBV7-3
cdr3_aa: CASSLIPGGFTDTQYF
cdr3_nt: TGTGCCAGCAGCTTAATACCGGGAGGCTTCACAGATACGCAGTATTTT